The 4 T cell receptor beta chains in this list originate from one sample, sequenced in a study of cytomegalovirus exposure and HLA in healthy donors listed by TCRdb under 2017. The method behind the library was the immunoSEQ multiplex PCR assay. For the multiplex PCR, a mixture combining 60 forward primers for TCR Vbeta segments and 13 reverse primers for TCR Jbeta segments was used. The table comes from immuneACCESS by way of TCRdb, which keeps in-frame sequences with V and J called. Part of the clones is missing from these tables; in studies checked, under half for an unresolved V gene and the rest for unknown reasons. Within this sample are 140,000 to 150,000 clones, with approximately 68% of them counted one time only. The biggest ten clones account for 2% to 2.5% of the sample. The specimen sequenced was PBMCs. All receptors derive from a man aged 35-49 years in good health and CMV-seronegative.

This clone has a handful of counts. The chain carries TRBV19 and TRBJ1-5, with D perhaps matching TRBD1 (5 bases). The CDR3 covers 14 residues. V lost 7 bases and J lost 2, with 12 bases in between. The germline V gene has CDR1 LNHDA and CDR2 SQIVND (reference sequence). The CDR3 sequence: CASKRGSGNQPQHF. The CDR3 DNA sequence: TGTGCCAGTAAACGGGGGAGCGGCAATCAGCCCCAGCATTTT.

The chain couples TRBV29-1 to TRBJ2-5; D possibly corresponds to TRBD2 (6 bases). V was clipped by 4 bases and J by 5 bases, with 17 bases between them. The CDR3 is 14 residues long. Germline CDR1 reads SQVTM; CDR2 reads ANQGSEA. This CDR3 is CSVVWQGGGETQYF. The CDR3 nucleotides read TGCAGCGTTGTATGGCAGGGCGGAGGGGAGACCCAGTACTTC. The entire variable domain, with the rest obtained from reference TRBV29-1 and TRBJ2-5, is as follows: SAVISQKPSRDICQRGTSLTIQCQVDSQVTMMFWYRQQPGQSLTLIATANQGSEATYESGFVIDKFPISRPNLTFSTLTVSNMSPEDSSIYLCSVVWQGGGETQYFGPGTRLLVL.

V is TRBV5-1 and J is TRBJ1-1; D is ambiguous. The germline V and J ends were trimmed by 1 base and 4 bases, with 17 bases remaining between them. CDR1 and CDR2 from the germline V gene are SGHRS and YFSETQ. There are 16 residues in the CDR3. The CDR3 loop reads CASSLHEGTLGTEAFF. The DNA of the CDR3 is TGCGCCAGCAGCTTGCACGAGGGTACCTTAGGCACTGAAGCTTTCTTT.

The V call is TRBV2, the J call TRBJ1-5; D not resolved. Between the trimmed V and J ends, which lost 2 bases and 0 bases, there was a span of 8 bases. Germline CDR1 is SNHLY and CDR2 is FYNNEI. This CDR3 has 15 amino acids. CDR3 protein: CASSESQISNQPQHF. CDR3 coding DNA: TGTGCCAGCAGTGAATCCCAAATTAGCAATCAGCCCCAGCATTTT.